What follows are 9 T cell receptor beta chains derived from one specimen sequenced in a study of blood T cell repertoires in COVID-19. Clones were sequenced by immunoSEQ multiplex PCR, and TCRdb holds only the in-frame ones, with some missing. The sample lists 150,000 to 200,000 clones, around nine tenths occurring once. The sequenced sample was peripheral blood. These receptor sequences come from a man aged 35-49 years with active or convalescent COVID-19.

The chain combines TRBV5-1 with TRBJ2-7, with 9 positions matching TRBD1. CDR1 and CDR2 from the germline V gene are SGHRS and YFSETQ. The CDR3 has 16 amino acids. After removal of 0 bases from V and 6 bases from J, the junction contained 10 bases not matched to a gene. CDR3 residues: CASSLEGTGKGSEQYF. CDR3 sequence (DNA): TGCGCCAGCAGCTTGGAAGGGACAGGGAAAGGTAGCGAGCAGTACTTC.

The CDR3 DNA follows: TGTGCCAGCAGCCGGGACAGGGTGACAGATACGCAGTATTTT. Its translation: CASSRDRVTDTQYF. The chain recombines TRBV5-4 with TRBJ2-3, with 9 bases fitting TRBD1. The CDR3 consists of 14 residues. The ends lost 4 bases at V and 3 bases at J; junction bases unmatched: 3. Germline assignment: CDR1 SGHNT and CDR2 YYREEE (reference sequence).

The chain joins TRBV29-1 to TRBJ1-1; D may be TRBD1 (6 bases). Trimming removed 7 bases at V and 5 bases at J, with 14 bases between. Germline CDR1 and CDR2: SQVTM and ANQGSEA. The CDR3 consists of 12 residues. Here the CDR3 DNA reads TGCAGCGGCCAGGGGAGGGGAACTGAAGCTTTCTTT. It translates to CSGQGRGTEAFF.

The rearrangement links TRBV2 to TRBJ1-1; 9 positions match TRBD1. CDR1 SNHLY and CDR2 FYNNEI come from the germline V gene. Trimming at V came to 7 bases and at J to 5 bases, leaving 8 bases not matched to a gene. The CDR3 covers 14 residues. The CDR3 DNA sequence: TGTGCCAGCATCTTACAGGGGGCGAGTACTGAAGCTTTCTTT. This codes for CASILQGASTEAFF.

The CDR3 is CASSLGDRKGNEQFF. CDR3 DNA sequence: TGCGCCAGCAGCTTGGGGGACAGGAAAGGAAATGAGCAGTTCTTC. This chain joins TRBV5-1 and TRBJ2-1; TRBD1 matches 8 bases. Trimming at V came to 0 bases and at J to 7 bases, leaving 6 bases not matched to a gene. This CDR3 comprises 15 residues. Germline-derived CDR1 and CDR2 are SGHRS and YFSETQ.

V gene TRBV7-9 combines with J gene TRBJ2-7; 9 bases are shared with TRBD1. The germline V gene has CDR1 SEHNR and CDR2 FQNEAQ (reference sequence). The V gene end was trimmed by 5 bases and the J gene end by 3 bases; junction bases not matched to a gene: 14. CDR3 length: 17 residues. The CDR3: CASSPSFPGQGRYEQYF. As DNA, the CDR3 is TGTGCCAGCAGCCCATCCTTCCCGGGACAGGGTCGCTACGAGCAGTACTTC.

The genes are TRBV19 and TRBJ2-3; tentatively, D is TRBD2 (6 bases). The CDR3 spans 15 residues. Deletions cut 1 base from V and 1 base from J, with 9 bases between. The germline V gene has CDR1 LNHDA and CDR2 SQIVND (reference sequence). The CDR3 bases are TGTGCCAGTAGTATAGTTCGCGGGGGCACAGATACGCAGTATTTT. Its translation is CASSIVRGGTDTQYF.

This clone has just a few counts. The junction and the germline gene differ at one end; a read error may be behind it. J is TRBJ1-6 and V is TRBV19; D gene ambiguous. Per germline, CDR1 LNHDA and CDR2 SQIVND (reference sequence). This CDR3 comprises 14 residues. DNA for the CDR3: TGTGCCAGTAGGATAGGCGCTACGAATTCACCCCTCCACTTT. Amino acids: CASRIGATNSPLHF.

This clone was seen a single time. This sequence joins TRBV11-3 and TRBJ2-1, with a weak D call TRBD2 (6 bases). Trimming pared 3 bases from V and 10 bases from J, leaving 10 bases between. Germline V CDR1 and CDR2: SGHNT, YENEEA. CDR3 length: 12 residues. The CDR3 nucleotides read TGTGCCAGCAGCTTGACTAGAGGCGAGCAGTTCTTC. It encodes CASSLTRGEQFF.